This T cell receptor beta chain was sequenced in a study of T cell changes during pregnancy in multiple sclerosis. Here immunoSEQ multiplex PCR was the method, and the copy in TCRdb shows in-frame clones only, minus some. The sample has approximately 50,000 clones; more than 85% are singletons. V was clipped by 4 bases and J by 5 bases, with 26 bases between them. This CDR3 contains 18 residues. Germline V gene data show CDR1 as KGHSH and CDR2 as LQKENI. This clone was picked up one time. The specimen was CD4+ T cells from peripheral blood mononuclear cells, collected after pregnancy. The chain recombines TRBV18 with TRBJ1-2; D is possibly TRBD1 (5 bases). The TCR comes from a female donor with multiple sclerosis, enrolled in a pregnancy study. Written as DNA, the CDR3 is TGTGCCAGCTCACTACTGACCCCCACACAGGCGTCGGGTTATGGCTACACCTTC. Protein: CASSLLTPTQASGYGYTF.